A single sample is the source of the 31 T cell receptor beta chains below, sequenced in a study of T cell changes during pregnancy in multiple sclerosis. TCRdb's table, derived via immunoSEQ multiplex PCR, lists solely in-frame clones and lacks some. In the table there are 55,000 to 70,000 clones, 85% to 95% of which are singletons. The sequencing used CD8+ T cells from peripheral blood mononuclear cells, collected in the third trimester of pregnancy. These receptors came from a female donor in good health, enrolled as a control in a pregnancy study.

This clone was recorded once. The V and J genes are TRBV30 and TRBJ2-6, with D maybe TRBD1 (6 bases). The CDR3 extends over 17 amino acids. The V gene's germline CDR1 is GTSNPN and CDR2 SVGIG (reference sequence). The V end was cut by 1 base, the J end by 0 bases, with 13 bases between. In nucleotides, the CDR3 is TGTGCCTGGAGTGCATTAACAGGGTTCTCTGGGGCCAACGTCCTGACTTTC. This translates into CAWSALTGFSGANVLTF.

The chain joins TRBV15 to TRBJ1-2; no reliable D call. V was clipped by 1 base and J by 6 bases, with 15 bases between them. Germline V gene data show CDR1 as LNHNV and CDR2 as YYDKDF (reference sequence). This CDR3 comprises 15 residues. The CDR3 spells CATSRVFRDRDGYTF. CDR3 DNA: TGTGCCACCAGCAGAGTTTTCCGGGATCGAGATGGCTACACCTTC.

This clone showed up just once. The V gene is TRBV6-1, the J gene TRBJ1-6, with D maybe TRBD1 (5 bases). Trimming pared 6 bases from V and 0 bases from J, leaving 12 bases between. CDR1 is MNHNS, CDR2 SASEGT, per germline. This CDR3 comprises 16 residues. CDR3 in amino acids: CASSETGSSYNSPLHF. The CDR3 nucleotides read TGTGCCAGCAGCGAAACAGGTTCCTCCTATAATTCACCCCTCCACTTT.

This chain joins TRBV27 and TRBJ1-1; a possible D gene is TRBD1 (5 bases). The CDR3 is 12 residues long. V lost 7 bases, J lost 7 bases, and 13 bases lay in between. Germline V gives CDR1 MNHEY, CDR2 SMNVEV (reference sequence). DNA of the CDR3: TGTGCCAGCACCCCCGTGGGGGGTGAAGCTTTCTTT. It specifies CASTPVGGEAFF.

This chain uses TRBV6-4 with TRBJ2-3, with 10 nucleotides matching TRBD2. The CDR3 has 14 residues. Germline trimming cut 5 bases from V and 1 base from J; bases unmatched to any gene: 0. The germline gives CDR1 MRHNA, CDR2 SNTAGT. CDR3 amino acids: CASSLAGGTDTQYF. The CDR3 nucleotides are TGTGCCAGCAGTCTAGCGGGGGGCACAGATACGCAGTATTTT.

The chain recombines TRBV27 with TRBJ2-7; D might be TRBD2 (6 bases). V lost 6 bases and J lost 4, with 10 bases in between. CDR3 length: 12 amino acids. The germline gives CDR1 MNHEY, CDR2 SMNVEV (reference sequence). The CDR3 DNA reads TGTGCCAGCAGGGCGGGGAGTTACGAGCAGTACTTC. Its translation is CASRAGSYEQYF.

V is TRBV5-1 and J is TRBJ1-1; no reliable D call. From germline, CDR1 is SGHRS and CDR2 YFSETQ. There are 14 residues in the CDR3. Trimming left V 6 bases short and J 3 bases short, with 15 bases between. The CDR3: CASTLGRADTEAFF. The CDR3 DNA follows: TGCGCCAGCACTCTAGGGCGGGCGGACACTGAAGCTTTCTTT.

The chain couples TRBV7-8 to TRBJ2-5; 9 nucleotides agree with TRBD2. The CDR3 consists of 16 residues. V lost 1 base, J lost 1 base, and 4 bases stayed unmatched. Germline V CDR1 and CDR2: SGHVS, FQNEAQ. Here the CDR3 reads CASSLDPAGGQETQYF. The CDR3 coding sequence is TGTGCCAGCAGCTTAGATCCAGCGGGGGGCCAAGAGACCCAGTACTTC.

The chain is built from TRBV7-8 and TRBJ1-5; no clear D. Trimming cost V 2 bases and J 6 bases, with 8 bases left between them. Germline lookup yields CDR1 SGHVS and CDR2 FQNEAQ. CDR3 size: 13 residues. In DNA form, the CDR3 reads TGTGCCAGCAGCTTACGAGGGTCTCAGCCCCAGCATTTT. It yields the protein CASSLRGSQPQHF. Together with reference TRBV7-8 and TRBJ1-5, the CDR3 gives the full variable domain: GAGVSQSPRYKVAKRGQDVALRCDPISGHVSLFWYQQALGQGPEFLTYFQNEAQLDKSGLPSDRFFAERPEGSVSTLKIQRTQQEDSAVYLCASSLRGSQPQHFGDGTRLSIL.

This chain uses TRBV7-6 with TRBJ2-7; D is perhaps TRBD1 (6 bases). Germline values: CDR1 SGHVS, CDR2 FNYEAQ. V gave up 4 bases and J gave up 7 bases, with 20 bases separating them. This CDR3 region has 15 residues. The DNA of the CDR3 is TGTGCCAGCAGCTCCTCGGAACAGGGACCCCTAGAGCAGTACTTC. It translates to CASSSSEQGPLEQYF. Complete variable domain (other parts from reference TRBV7-6 and TRBJ2-7): GAGVSQSPRYKVTKRGQDVALRCDPISGHVSLYWYRQALGQGPEFLTYFNYEAQQDKSGLPNDRFSAERPEGSISTLTIQRTEQRDSAMYRCASSSSEQGPLEQYFGPGTRLTVT.

V and J are TRBV11-2 and TRBJ1-4, with D possibly matching TRBD1 (6 bases). The CDR3 length is 15 residues. Germline V lookup: CDR1 SGHAT, CDR2 FQNNGV. Deletions cut 3 bases from V and 3 bases from J, with 11 bases between. The CDR3 bases are TGTGCCAGCAGCTTTGAGGGACACTCTAATGAAAAACTGTTTTTT. It is translated as CASSFEGHSNEKLFF.

The chain combines TRBV27 with TRBJ1-1; D remains ambiguous. From germline, CDR1 is MNHEY and CDR2 SMNVEV (reference sequence). Trimming took off 3 bases at V and 1 base at J, with 6 bases between the two ends. CDR3 length equals 13 residues. As DNA, the CDR3 is TGTGCCAGCAGTTTTGGAGGGAACACTGAAGCTTTCTTT. Its protein product is CASSFGGNTEAFF.

The J gene is TRBJ2-7, the V gene TRBV6-5; D gene unclear. Germline V gene sequence: CDR1 MNHEY, CDR2 SVGAGI. V was cut by 0 bases and J by 0 bases, with 6 bases left in between. CDR3 length equals 14 residues. In nucleotides, the CDR3 is TGTGCCAGCAGTTACTCTCACTCCTCCTACGAGCAGTACTTC. Protein product: CASSYSHSSYEQYF.

This chain links TRBV10-2 with TRBJ2-3; TRBD1 might be the D (7 bases). From germline, CDR1 is WSHSY and CDR2 SAAADI. CDR3 length: 14 residues. The V gene lost 11 bases and the J gene lost 1 base, with 16 bases spanning the gap. The DNA of the CDR3 is TGCGCCCTTCGAGGAGGGGGCGGCACAGATACGCAGTATTTT. Its translation: CALRGGGGTDTQYF.

This clone came up once. The chain joins TRBV6-5 to TRBJ2-1; the match to TRBD2 covers 8 bases. Germline V gene data show CDR1 as MNHEY and CDR2 as SVGAGI. The CDR3 spans 14 residues. With V trimmed by 7 bases and J by 7 bases, 9 bases remained unmatched. The CDR3 DNA is TGTGCCAGCACCACGGGGGGGTTCCGAAATGAGCAGTTCTTC. Translating it yields CASTTGGFRNEQFF.

The count of this clone is one. This rearrangement joins TRBV5-6 to TRBJ1-1; D perhaps matches TRBD1 (6 bases). The V and J ends lost 2 bases and 6 bases respectively, with 11 bases between them. The CDR3 has 13 amino acids. Germline V gives CDR1 SGHDT, CDR2 YYEEEE. As DNA, the CDR3 is TGTGCCAGCAGCTTAAACAGGGTTGCTGAAGCTTTCTTT. This gives the protein CASSLNRVAEAFF.

This chain joins TRBV5-1 and TRBJ2-1, with D perhaps TRBD2 (5 bases). Germline CDR1 reads SGHRS; CDR2 reads YFSETQ. V gave up 1 base and J gave up 2 bases, with 10 bases separating them. The CDR3 has 15 amino acids. CDR3 protein: CASSLISGPYNEQFF. CDR3 in DNA: TGCGCCAGCAGCTTGATCAGCGGTCCCTACAATGAGCAGTTCTTC. Drawing the rest from reference TRBV5-1 and TRBJ2-1, the complete variable domain is KAGVTQTPRYLIKTRGQQVTLSCSPISGHRSVSWYQQTPGQGLQFLFEYFSETQRNKGNFPGRFSGRQFSNSRSEMNVSTLELGDSALYLCASSLISGPYNEQFFGPGTRLTVL.

The CDR3 here is CAISGGPGLAANTGELFF. DNA of the CDR3: TGTGCCATCAGTGGCGGGCCGGGACTAGCGGCAAACACCGGGGAGCTGTTTTTT. This sequence joins TRBV10-3 and TRBJ2-2, with 11 bases fitting TRBD2. V lost 4 bases, J lost 2 bases, and 9 bases stayed unmatched. CDR1 is ENHRY and CDR2 is SYGVKD in the germline V gene. The CDR3 covers 18 residues.

The J gene is TRBJ1-1, the V gene TRBV7-9, with D possibly TRBD1 on 6 matching bases. Germline CDR1 and CDR2: SEHNR and FQNEAQ (reference sequence). V lost 7 bases and J 0 bases, leaving 18 bases between the germline ends. The CDR3 runs to 16 residues. The CDR3 protein is CASTQLQGVMNTEAFF. As DNA, the CDR3 is TGTGCCAGCACCCAATTACAGGGCGTAATGAACACTGAAGCTTTCTTT.

The chain combines TRBV5-6 with TRBJ2-7; 10 bases align to TRBD1. This CDR3 has 17 amino acids. Germline V lookup: CDR1 SGHDT, CDR2 YYEEEE. The J segment lost 2 bases and the V segment lost 2 bases, leaving 10 bases of the junction unmatched. This CDR3 is CASSFERDDRGPYEQYF. The DNA of the CDR3 is TGTGCCAGCAGCTTTGAGAGGGATGACAGGGGGCCCTACGAGCAGTACTTC.

The chain couples TRBV2 to TRBJ2-2; D is ambiguous. The CDR3 loop spans 11 amino acids. The germline V gene encodes CDR1 SNHLY and CDR2 FYNNEI. Trimming stripped 7 bases from V and 7 bases from J, with 7 bases between. The CDR3 DNA is TGTGCCAGCATTCGTAGCGGGGAGCTGTTTTTT. Translation gives CASIRSGELFF.

This clone has just one count. This chain links TRBV6-5 with TRBJ2-1; 7 nucleotides agree with TRBD1. This CDR3 region has 14 residues. V dropped 7 bases and J dropped 7; count of bases not matched to a gene: 10. Germline V gene data show CDR1 as MNHEY and CDR2 as SVGAGI. The CDR3 loop reads CASNPGGVGNEQFF. In DNA, the CDR3 is TGTGCCAGCAATCCAGGGGGAGTAGGAAATGAGCAGTTCTTC.

The rearrangement uses TRBV30 and TRBJ2-3; D unresolved. V dropped 0 bases and J dropped 2 bases, with 9 bases sitting between them. The CDR3 runs to 14 residues. The germline V gene has CDR1 GTSNPN and CDR2 SVGIG (reference sequence). CDR3 sequence: CAWSVFSPTDTQYF. CDR3 bases: TGTGCCTGGAGTGTATTCAGTCCCACAGATACGCAGTATTTT.

V usage is TRBV12-5 and J usage is TRBJ1-6, with D perhaps matching TRBD1 (5 bases). Germline-derived CDR1 and CDR2 are LGHNT and FRNRAP. This CDR3 has 14 amino acids. Trimming left V 8 bases short and J 10 bases short, with 18 bases between. The CDR3: CASKFQGDGSPLHF. DNA of the CDR3: TGTGCTAGTAAATTTCAGGGTGACGGGTCACCCCTCCACTTT.

The CDR3 DNA reads TGTGCCAGCAGCTCGGAGAACTCACCCCTCCACTTT. Translated, it gives CASSSENSPLHF. The chain combines TRBV7-9 with TRBJ1-6; D gene unclear. The CDR3 is made up of 12 amino acids. The ends were cut back, 4 bases at V and 10 bases at J, with 8 bases in the middle. The germline V gene encodes CDR1 SEHNR and CDR2 FQNEAQ (reference sequence).

The chain combines TRBV29-1 with TRBJ2-1; 9 bases are shared with TRBD2. V lost 6 bases, J lost 2 bases, and 5 bases stayed unmatched. CDR1 is SQVTM and CDR2 is ANQGSEA in the germline V gene. This CDR3 spans 14 amino acids. This CDR3 is CSVGGGGTYNEQFF. The CDR3 region has the DNA TGCAGCGTCGGCGGGGGGGGAACCTACAATGAGCAGTTCTTC.

The chain recombines TRBV29-1 with TRBJ1-2, with a weak D call TRBD1 (5 bases). The CDR3 is made up of 12 amino acids. The germline V gene has CDR1 SQVTM and CDR2 ANQGSEA. V gave up 3 bases and J gave up 7 bases, with 12 bases separating them. In nucleotides, the CDR3 is TGCAGCGTTGATCGGCAGGGAGGTGGCTACACCTTC. Translation: CSVDRQGGGYTF.

V gene TRBV2 combines with J gene TRBJ1-5; unclear D gene. This CDR3 contains 13 residues. V lost 7 bases to trimming and J lost 9 bases, with 16 bases between them. The germline CDR1 and CDR2 sequences are SNHLY and FYNNEI. CDR3 sequence: CASKWSRLGPQHF. The CDR3 nucleotides read TGTGCCAGCAAGTGGAGCCGATTGGGGCCCCAGCATTTT.

The chain couples TRBV4-3 to TRBJ2-1, with D possibly matching TRBD1 (5 bases). Germline CDR1 is LGHNA and CDR2 is YSLEER. V lost 0 bases and J 11 bases, leaving 14 bases between the germline ends. This CDR3 spans 14 amino acids. The CDR3 coding sequence is TGCGCCAGCAGCCAAGATAGGGGCTATCCAAAGCAGTTCTTC. Translation gives CASSQDRGYPKQFF.

J is TRBJ1-1 and V is TRBV7-2; 7 positions agree with TRBD1. Germline values: CDR1 SGHTA, CDR2 FQGNSA. V gave up 3 bases and J gave up 2 bases; unmatched junction bases: 3. This CDR3 has 14 amino acids. CDR3 sequence (DNA): TGTGCCAGCAGCTTTACAGGGGTTAACACTGAAGCTTTCTTT. Translating gives CASSFTGVNTEAFF.

V usage is TRBV9 and J usage is TRBJ2-7, with 8 nucleotides matching TRBD1. CDR3 length: 13 amino acids. Trimming at V came to 4 bases and at J to 3 bases, leaving 3 bases not matched to a gene. Per germline, CDR1 SGDLS and CDR2 YYNGEE. The CDR3 here is CASSSGQGYEQYF. CDR3 bases: TGTGCCAGCAGCTCCGGACAGGGCTACGAGCAGTACTTC.